This is a list of T cell receptor beta chains from one sample in a study of read filtering for tumor transcriptome and immune sequencing. TCRdb reprocessed the reads with MiXCR, giving one entry per CDR3 protein. The repertoire holds roughly 46,000 distinct CDR3 sequences, with 9.5% to 15% as singletons. The sequenced sample consisted of a population of CD138-negative cells sorted from bone marrow. Receptors were obtained from a donor at least 40 years old with multiple myeloma. Each CDR3 is given with its conserved first and last residue. The D gene is left open where the match is weak. The size entry is marked missing in some rows and otherwise reads once, few, many or a size class.

d_gene	j_gene	abundance	v_gene	CDR3aa	CDR3nt
TRBD1	TRBJ2-2	many	TRBV7-9	CASSMDREVTGELFF	TGTGCCAGCAGCATGGACAGGGAGGTCACCGGGGAGCTGTTTTTT
.	TRBJ2-1	many	TRBV27	CASSRANNEQFF	TGTGCCAGCAGTCGCGCGAACAATGAGCAGTTCTTC
TRBD2	TRBJ2-1	many	TRBV11-1	CASSSRPLAGEGFF	TGTGCCAGCAGCTCCCGACCGCTAGCGGGAGAGGGCTTCTTC
TRBD2	TRBJ2-1	many	TRBV19	CATRLAPTYNEQFF	TGTGCCACCCGACTAGCGCCAACCTACAATGAGCAGTTCTTC
.	TRBJ1-1	many	TRBV30	CAWSRGGRGDTEAFF	TGTGCCTGGAGTCGAGGGGGACGGGGGGATACTGAAGCTTTCTTT
.	TRBJ1-1	many	TRBV13	CASSPRVRVNEAFF	TGTGCCAGCAGCCCCAGGGTCAGGGTTAATGAAGCTTTCTTT
.	TRBJ1-1	.	TRBV5-4	CASSFKGGLNTEAFF	TGTGCCAGCAGCTTTAAGGGGGGTCTGAACACTGAAGCTTTCTTT
.	TRBJ1-5	many	TRBV7-2	CASSLGDSNQPQHF	TGTGCCAGCAGCTTAGGAGATAGCAATCAGCCCCAGCATTTT
TRBD2	TRBJ2-2	many	TRBV6-6	CASNLGGIRELFF	TGTGCCAGCAATCTCGGGGGGATCCGGGAGCTGTTTTTT
.	TRBJ2-7	many	TRBV5-1	CASSDTISGTYEQYF	TGCGCCAGCAGCGACACAATTAGCGGAACCTACGAGCAGTACTTC
TRBD2	TRBJ2-3	.	TRBV18	CASSPPGLAGGTDTQYF	TGTGCCAGCTCACCACCGGGCCTAGCGGGAGGCACAGATACGCAGTATTTT
TRBD1	TRBJ2-1	few	TRBV29-1	CSVSDRVSPMREFF	TGCAGCGTATCTGACAGGGTTTCCCCAATGAGGGAGTTCTTC
.	TRBJ2-2	many	TRBV7-8	CASSVTGFAGGELFF	TGTGCCAGCAGCGTGACAGGTTTTGCTGGCGGGGAGCTGTTTTTT
TRBD2	TRBJ2-1	many	TRBV29-1	CSGQTSGRRLSYNEQFF	TGCAGCGGACAAACTAGCGGGAGAAGACTTTCCTACAATGAGCAGTTCTTC
.	TRBJ1-5	many	TRBV7-2	CASSRTTRGNSNQPQHF	TGTGCCAGCAGCCGCACAACACGGGGGAATAGCAATCAGCCCCAGCATTTT
.	TRBJ2-2	.	TRBV7-9	CASSTYGELFF	TGTGCCAGCAGCACCTACGGGGAGCTGTTTTTT
.	TRBJ2-1	many	TRBV19	CASSINRFDGQFF	TGTGCCAGTAGTATAAACAGGTTCGATGGGCAGTTCTTC
.	TRBJ1-2	.	TRBV5-8	CASSWGVANYGYTF	TGTGCCAGCAGCTGGGGGGTCGCTAACTATGGCTACACCTTC
.	TRBJ1-2	.	TRBV29-1	CSVNLGRSAGYTF	TGCAGCGTTAATCTCGGGCGGTCCGCGGGCTACACCTTC
.	TRBJ2-7	many	TRBV2	CASSEQAGYEQYF	TGTGCCAGCAGTGAACAGGCGGGCTACGAGCAGTACTTC
TRBD2	TRBJ2-1	many	TRBV24-1	CATSDFTSGSREQFF	TGTGCCACCAGTGATTTTACTAGCGGGAGCCGGGAGCAGTTCTTC
.	TRBJ2-1	many	TRBV30	CAWSGGNPYNEQFF	TGTGCCTGGAGTGGGGGGAATCCCTACAATGAGCAGTTCTTC
.	TRBJ1-4	many	TRBV4-1	CASSRPGLAEKLFF	TGCGCCAGCAGCCGTCCGGGGCTGGCTGAAAAACTGTTTTTT
TRBD1	TRBJ2-2	.	TRBV11-3	CASSSFRDRTGQTGELFF	TGTGCCAGCAGCTCGTTCAGGGATCGGACAGGTCAAACCGGGGAGCTGTTTTTT
.	TRBJ2-1	many	TRBV4-2	CASSHASYNEQFF	TGTGCCAGCAGCCATGCCTCATACAATGAGCAGTTCTTC
.	TRBJ2-7	many	TRBV6-1	CASSNNRRTTYEQYF	TGTGCCAGCAGCAATAACAGGAGAACGACTTACGAGCAGTACTTC
TRBD1	TRBJ1-1	many	TRBV28	CASRLSQGAGNTEAFF	TGTGCCAGCAGACTTTCACAGGGGGCCGGAAACACTGAAGCTTTCTTT
.	TRBJ1-3	many	TRBV20-1	CSARSGNTIYF	TGCAGTGCTAGATCTGGAAACACCATATATTTT
TRBD2	TRBJ2-2	.	TRBV12-3/TRBV12-4	CASNQGLAGAGELFF	TGTGCCAGCAATCAGGGACTAGCGGGAGCCGGGGAGCTGTTTTTT
.	TRBJ1-1	many	TRBV20-1	CSALRLGLEAFF	TGCAGTGCTCTTCGGCTGGGCCTTGAAGCTTTCTTT
TRBD1	TRBJ1-1	many	TRBV29-1	CSGRDRGSSAEAFF	TGCAGCGGCCGGGACAGGGGATCCTCCGCTGAAGCTTTCTTT
TRBD2	TRBJ2-2	many	TRBV4-2	CASSQEPAGANGELFF	TGTGCCAGCAGCCAAGAACCAGCGGGAGCTAACGGGGAGCTGTTTTTT
.	TRBJ2-3	.	TRBV3-1	CASSPGALTQYF	TGTGCCAGCAGTCCCGGAGCCTTGACGCAGTATTTT
TRBD1	TRBJ2-1	many	TRBV5-5	CASSLVGTGGYNEQFF	TGTGCCAGCAGCTTAGTGGGGACAGGGGGTTACAATGAGCAGTTCTTC
.	TRBJ2-1	many	TRBV20-1	CSARDSTGITPYNEQFF	TGCAGTGCTAGAGATTCCACAGGAATAACCCCCTACAATGAGCAGTTCTTC
.	TRBJ2-1	many	TRBV11-2	CASSLGPLDEQFF	TGTGCCAGCAGCTTAGGGCCGCTCGATGAGCAGTTCTTC
.	TRBJ2-1	many	TRBV7-7	CASSLGEGAEQFF	TGTGCTAGCAGCTTGGGTGAAGGAGCGGAGCAGTTCTTC
.	TRBJ2-7	many	TRBV5-1	CASNLGTLTYEQYF	TGCGCCAGCAACCTTGGGACATTGACCTACGAGCAGTACTTC
.	TRBJ2-2	.	TRBV2	CASRGRGNTGELLF	TGTGCCAGCAGGGGACGGGGGAACACCGGGGAGCTGCTTTTT
TRBD1	TRBJ2-5	.	TRBV11-2	CASRLVGTEQETQYF	TGTGCCAGCCGCTTAGTTGGGACAGAACAAGAGACCCAGTACTTC
.	TRBJ1-1	many	TRBV13	CASSEGWTEAFF	TGTGCCAGCAGTGAAGGGTGGACTGAAGCTTTCTTT
TRBD1	TRBJ1-1	many	TRBV29-1	CSVLEGGVKWEAFF	TGCAGCGTCCTGGAAGGGGGCGTAAAGTGGGAAGCTTTCTTT
TRBD1	TRBJ1-2	.	TRBV2	CASSKDRGVNDGFTF	TGTGCCAGCAGTAAGGACAGGGGGGTGAACGATGGCTTCACCTTC
TRBD2	TRBJ2-3	many	TRBV20-1	CSALIIAGAGVTDTQYF	TGCAGTGCGCTAATTATAGCGGGAGCGGGGGTCACAGATACGCAGTATTTT
TRBD1	TRBJ2-3	many	TRBV6-5	CASSYSPGQGSLSTDTQYF	TGTGCCAGCAGTTACTCTCCGGGACAGGGGTCCCTTAGCACAGATACGCAGTATTTT
.	TRBJ2-3	many	TRBV28	CASMRRVQDTQYF	TGTGCCAGCATGAGGCGGGTGCAAGATACGCAGTATTTT
.	TRBJ2-1	medium-sized	TRBV30	CAWSVSNEQFF	TGTGCCTGGAGTGTATCTAATGAGCAGTTCTTC
TRBD2	TRBJ2-5	many	TRBV20-1	CSARATNAGTIRQETQYF	TGCAGTGCTAGAGCCACTAACGCCGGGACTATTCGCCAAGAGACCCAGTACTTC
TRBD2	TRBJ2-2	many	TRBV7-8	CASSLAIPSGSHTGELFF	TGTGCCAGCAGCTTAGCAATTCCTAGCGGGAGCCACACCGGGGAGCTGTTTTTT
.	TRBJ2-1	many	TRBV12-3/TRBV12-4	CASSLQGWNEQFF	TGTGCCAGCAGTTTACAGGGTTGGAATGAGCAGTTCTTC
.	TRBJ1-6	many	TRBV4-3	CASSQAGTLGSPLHF	TGCGCCAGCAGCCAAGCCGGGACATTAGGGTCACCCCTCCACTTT
TRBD1	TRBJ2-2	many	TRBV12-3/TRBV12-4	CASSPTNYRTGDVGRWTGELFF	TGTGCCAGCAGCCCGACGAACTACCGGACAGGGGACGTCGGGAGATGGACCGGGGAGCTGTTTTTT
TRBD1	TRBJ1-6	many	TRBV4-1	CASSRGRQGLNSPLHF	TGCGCCAGCAGCCGAGGGAGACAGGGTTTGAATTCACCCCTCCACTTT
.	TRBJ2-5	few	TRBV20-1	CSARDRVALGPRF	TGCAGTGCTAGAGATCGAGTTGCTCTTGGGCCTCGATTC
.	TRBJ2-1	many	TRBV28	CAHGSGSLGDEQFF	TGTGCCCACGGTAGTGGGAGTCTGGGCGATGAGCAGTTCTTC